A selection of T cell receptor beta chains follows, all from one sample in a study of blood T cell repertoires in COVID-19. The protocol was immunoSEQ multiplex PCR, while the TCRdb copy is restricted to in-frame clones and leaves out a portion. The profile shows approximately 46,000 clones, approximately 85% of them singletons. Specimen: peripheral blood. The receptors stem from a man aged 55 to 69 with acute or convalescent COVID-19. CDR3s include the opening cysteine and the closing phenylalanine or tryptophan. D genes are given only for firm matches. The size of a clone is reported for some rows only, either as once, few or many, or as a class for expanded clones.

>TRBV21-1|TRBJ2-7|-|-
TGTGCCAGCAGCCGGCTCCGGGACAGGGGAAGCGGGAGGGTTAGGGACGAGCAGTACTTC
CASSRLRDRGSGRVRDEQYF
>TRBV6-5|TRBJ2-1|-|-
TGTGCCAGCAGTAGGCAGGGCGGCAATGAGCAGTTCTTC
CASSRQGGNEQFF
>TRBV3-1/TRBV3-2|TRBJ2-7|TRBD1|-
TGTGCCAGCAGCCAGGGATCGGGACAGGGGTACGAGCAGTACTTC
CASSQGSGQGYEQYF
>TRBV7-9|TRBJ1-1|TRBD1|-
TGTGCCAGCAGCCCAGGGGGGACTGAAGCTTTCTTT
CASSPGGTEAFF
>TRBV5-1|TRBJ2-1|TRBD2|once
TGCGCCAGCAGCTTTGTAGCGGGACCCTACAATGAGCAGTTCTTC
CASSFVAGPYNEQFF
>TRBV5-1|TRBJ2-7|TRBD2|-
TGCGCCAGCAGCTTACTGCCGTCGAGTGGGGGACTAGAATACGAGCAGTACTTC
CASSLLPSSGGLEYEQYF
>TRBV2|TRBJ1-4|TRBD1|-
TGTGCCAGTAAGGGGGCTCCAGCTAATGAAAAACTGTTTTTT
CASKGAPANEKLFF
>TRBV7-3|TRBJ2-7|-|-
TGTGCCAGCAGCTTAACAGGGGCTGGCTACGAGCAGTACTTC
CASSLTGAGYEQYF
>TRBV5-6|TRBJ2-1|TRBD2|-
TGTGCCAGCAGCTTGGCCGATAGCGGGATTCAGTTCTTC
CASSLADSGIQFF
>TRBV19|TRBJ1-5|-|-
TGTGCCAGTAGTCTCTGGACAGATAGCAATCAGCCCCAGCATTTT
CASSLWTDSNQPQHF
>TRBV7-3|TRBJ2-7|TRBD1|-
TGTGCCAGCAGCCCACAGACAGGGAGCGAGCAGTACTTC
CASSPQTGSEQYF
>TRBV5-8|TRBJ2-6|TRBD1|once
TGTGCCAGCAGCTCCCCCTTGACAGGGCCCCGTGGGGCCAACGTCCTGACTTTC
CASSSPLTGPRGANVLTF
>TRBV7-8|TRBJ2-7|TRBD2|-
TGTGCCAGCAGCTTAGCCTCCGGACTAGCGGACTCCTACGAGCAGTACTTC
CASSLASGLADSYEQYF
>TRBV11-2|TRBJ2-7|TRBD1|few
TGTGCCAGCAGCTTCGGACAGGGTTACGAGCAGTACTTC
CASSFGQGYEQYF
>TRBV5-1|TRBJ2-1|-|once
TGCGCCAGCAGCTTGCTCTCCCCCCTGTACAATGAGCAGTTCTTC
CASSLLSPLYNEQFF
>TRBV28|TRBJ1-5|-|-
TGTGCCAGCAGTTTCGGGTATCAGCCCCAGCATTTT
CASSFGYQPQHF
>TRBV11-2|TRBJ1-1|-|-
TGTGCCAGCAGCTCCCCAAGGGGGAACACTGAAGCTTTCTTT
CASSSPRGNTEAFF
>TRBV24-1|TRBJ2-7|-|-
TGTGCCACCGGTGGAGGCACCCCCCACGAGCAGTACTTC
CATGGGTPHEQYF
>TRBV11-2|TRBJ1-1|-|-
TGTGCCAGCAGCTTAGTGATACAGAGAAACACTGAAGCTTTCTTT
CASSLVIQRNTEAFF
>TRBV6-6|TRBJ2-2|-|-
TGTGCCAGCACCCAATGGACTCTCCACGGGGAGCTGTTTTTT
CASTQWTLHGELFF
>TRBV5-8|TRBJ1-5|TRBD1|-
TGTGCCAGCAGCAGGAGGACAGGGAGCAGCAATCAGCCCCAGCATTTT
CASSRRTGSSNQPQHF
>TRBV9|TRBJ2-1|TRBD2|-
TGTGCCAGCAGCACGCGGGGACTAGGCCTCAATGAGCAGTTCTTC
CASSTRGLGLNEQFF
>TRBV6-6|TRBJ1-6|-|once
TGTGCCAGCATCGCCGCCGTTAGGGGTAATTCACCCCTCCACTTT
CASIAAVRGNSPLHF
>TRBV5-8|TRBJ1-4|TRBD1|-
TGTGCCAGCAGCTCGGGACAGACTAATGAAAAACTGTTTTTT
CASSSGQTNEKLFF
>TRBV28|TRBJ1-1|-|-
TGTGCCAGCAGTTTAGGGAGAACCCGAGGCACTGAAGCTTTCTTT
CASSLGRTRGTEAFF
>TRBV10-1|TRBJ2-5|-|-
TGCGCCAGCAGTGAGTGGCCCGGGGAGCAAGAGACCCAGTACTTC
CASSEWPGEQETQYF
>TRBV3-1/TRBV3-2|TRBJ2-7|TRBD2|-
TGTGCCAGCAGCCAGACTAGCGGGCTAACCTACGAGCAGTACTTC
CASSQTSGLTYEQYF